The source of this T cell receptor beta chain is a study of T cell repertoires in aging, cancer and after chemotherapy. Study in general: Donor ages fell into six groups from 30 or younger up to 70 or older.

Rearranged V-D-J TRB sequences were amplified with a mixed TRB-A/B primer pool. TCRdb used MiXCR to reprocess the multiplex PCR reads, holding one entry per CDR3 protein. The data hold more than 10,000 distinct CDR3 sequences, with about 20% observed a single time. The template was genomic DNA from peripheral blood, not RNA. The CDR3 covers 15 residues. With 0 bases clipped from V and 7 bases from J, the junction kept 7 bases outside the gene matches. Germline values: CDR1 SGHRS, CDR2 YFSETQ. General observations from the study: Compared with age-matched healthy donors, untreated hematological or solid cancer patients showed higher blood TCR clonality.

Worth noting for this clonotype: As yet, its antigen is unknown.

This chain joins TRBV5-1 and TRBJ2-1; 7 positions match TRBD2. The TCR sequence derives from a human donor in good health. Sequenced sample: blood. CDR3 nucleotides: TGCGCCAGCAGCTTGGAGGGACTATTAGGGAATGAGCAGTTCTTC. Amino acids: CASSLEGLLGNEQFF.